The 15 T cell receptor beta chains listed next were all sequenced from one sample in a study of blood T cell repertoires in COVID-19. Data came from immunoSEQ multiplex PCR; TCRdb stores just in-frame clones and leaves some out. Of around 200,000 clones in the sample, roughly 80% were seen once. The sample taken for sequencing was peripheral blood. These receptors originate from a woman in her sixties or seventies with acute or convalescent COVID-19.

This chain uses TRBV2 with TRBJ1-4; a weak D match, TRBD1 (6 bases). There are 14 residues in the CDR3. The ends were cut back, 9 bases at V and 1 base at J, with 12 bases in the middle. In germline, CDR1 is SNHLY, CDR2 FYNNEI. CDR3 protein: CASQGQGTNEKLFF. For the CDR3, the DNA is TGTGCCAGTCAGGGGCAAGGAACTAATGAAAAACTGTTTTTT. Supplemented by reference TRBV2 and TRBJ1-4, the full variable domain reads EPEVTQTPSHQVTQMGQEVILRCVPISNHLYFYWYRQILGQKVEFLVSFYNNEISEKSEIFDDQFSVERPDGSNFTLKIRSTKLEDSAMYFCASQGQGTNEKLFFGSGTQLSVL.

The V and J genes are TRBV19 and TRBJ2-7; D gene ambiguous. The CDR3 is made up of 12 amino acids. With 5 bases removed from V and 2 bases from J, the gap between germline ends came to 7 bases. The germline gives CDR1 LNHDA, CDR2 SQIVND (reference sequence). The CDR3 reads CASSSGPYEQYF. The DNA for the CDR3 is TGTGCCAGTAGTTCAGGTCCCTACGAGCAGTACTTC.

This clone appeared a single time. The chain has TRBV18 and TRBJ1-2; a possible D gene is TRBD1 (5 bases). Germline V gene lookup returns CDR1 KGHSH and CDR2 LQKENI. The CDR3 is 14 amino acids. V lost 3 bases and J 0 bases, leaving 8 bases between the germline ends. The CDR3 DNA follows: TGTGCCAGCTCACCTGGGACTGCTAACTATGGCTACACCTTC. Its protein is CASSPGTANYGYTF.

The rearrangement joins TRBV11-3 to TRBJ2-1, with 7 positions matching TRBD1. V shed 8 bases and J 7 bases; nucleotides not matched to a gene: 8. The CDR3 has 13 amino acids. Germline V gene sequence: CDR1 SGHNT, CDR2 YENEEA. The CDR3: CASSTGPQNEQFF. CDR3 coding DNA: TGTGCCAGCTCGACAGGGCCTCAAAATGAGCAGTTCTTC.

The rearrangement uses TRBV19 and TRBJ2-5; 7 nucleotides line up with TRBD2. The J segment lost 2 bases and the V segment lost 6 bases, leaving 9 bases of the junction unmatched. This CDR3 has 15 residues. Germline values: CDR1 LNHDA, CDR2 SQIVND (reference sequence). The CDR3 here is CASSYASSGQETQYF. Here the CDR3 DNA reads TGTGCCAGTAGCTATGCCTCTAGCGGACAAGAGACCCAGTACTTC.

This chain connects TRBV19 to TRBJ2-1; D is possibly TRBD2 (6 bases). V gave up 4 bases and J gave up 8 bases, with 21 bases separating them. Germline-derived CDR1 and CDR2 are LNHDA and SQIVND (reference sequence). CDR3 size: 16 residues. The CDR3 loop is CASSRGGRGVLDEQFF. CDR3 coding DNA: TGTGCCAGTAGTAGGGGAGGACGCGGCGTGTTGGATGAGCAGTTCTTC.

V and J are TRBV27 and TRBJ2-1; possibly TRBD2 for D (5 bases). Germline assignment: CDR1 MNHEY and CDR2 SMNVEV (reference sequence). The length of the CDR3 is 13 residues. Trimming took off 3 bases at V and 8 bases at J, with 11 bases between the two ends. CDR3 in amino acids: CASSFRRSHEQFF. The CDR3 DNA is TGTGCCAGCAGTTTCAGGAGGAGTCATGAGCAGTTCTTC.

This clone was counted a few times. The V call is TRBV28, the J call TRBJ2-7, with TRBD2 as a possible D gene (5 bases). Per the germline V gene, CDR1 is MDHEN and CDR2 is SYDVKM. There are 14 residues in the CDR3. V lost 3 bases and J 5 bases, leaving 14 bases between the germline ends. As DNA, the CDR3 is TGTGCCAGCAGTTTGTATGGGGAGACGGACGAGCAGTACTTC. Translating gives CASSLYGETDEQYF. The full variable domain, its missing parts supplied by reference TRBV28 and TRBJ2-7, is DVKVTQSSRYLVKRTGEKVFLECVQDMDHENMFWYRQDPGLGLRLIYFSYDVKMKEKGDIPEGYSVSREKKERFSLILESASTNQTSMYLCASSLYGETDEQYFGPGTRLTVT.

The rearrangement joins TRBV25-1 to TRBJ2-6; maybe TRBD2 (6 bases). The V gene lost 4 bases and the J gene lost 0 bases, with 7 bases spanning the gap. This CDR3 has 15 residues. CDR1 MGHDK and CDR2 SYGVNS come from the germline V gene. The CDR3 sequence is CASSVGGSGANVLTF. CDR3 sequence (DNA): TGTGCCAGCAGTGTGGGGGGCTCTGGGGCCAACGTCCTGACTTTC.

Concerning this clone: Its ends do not fully match the called genes, so a read error is possible. V is TRBV3-1 (or the pseudogene TRBV3-2) and J is TRBJ2-7; possible D gene TRBD1, 7 bases. The CDR3 runs to 13 residues. Germline values: CDR1 LGHDT, CDR2 YNNKEL (reference sequence). The CDR3 nucleotides are TGTGCCAGCAGCCCAGGGGGGAGCGGACAGCTCCACTTC. It specifies CASSPGGSGQLHF.

CDR3 nucleotides: TGTGCCAGCATCCCTAGCGGGAGTTGGGGTGAGCAGTTCTTC. Translating it yields CASIPSGSWGEQFF. The chain links TRBV27 to TRBJ2-1; TRBD2 aligns across 10 bases. CDR1 and CDR2 (germline): MNHEY, SMNVEV (reference sequence). Losses at the gene ends were 7 bases for V and 9 bases for J; bases not matched to a gene: 9. This CDR3 region has 14 residues.

This sequence joins TRBV6-5 and TRBJ1-1; the D is unclear. Per germline, CDR1 MNHEY and CDR2 SVGAGI. The CDR3 loop spans 14 amino acids. V was shortened by 5 bases and J by 13 bases, with 23 bases between the two germline ends. The CDR3 region is CASSPAGRGVVGFF. In nucleotides, the CDR3 is TGTGCCAGCAGTCCGGCGGGCAGAGGTGTCGTCGGTTTCTTT.

The gene calls are TRBV27 and TRBJ1-1; a weak D match, TRBD1 (6 bases). This CDR3 spans 14 amino acids. Germline CDR1 is MNHEY and CDR2 is SMNVEV (reference sequence). Trimming removed 3 bases at V and 4 bases at J, with 12 bases between. CDR3 region: CASSFAGETTEAFF. The CDR3 DNA reads TGTGCCAGCAGTTTCGCAGGGGAGACCACTGAAGCTTTCTTT.

V gene TRBV5-1 combines with J gene TRBJ2-1, with 9 bases aligning to TRBD1. The CDR3 consists of 15 residues. CDR1 and CDR2 (germline): SGHRS, YFSETQ. J was trimmed by 9 bases and V by 0 bases; bases with no gene match: 7. CDR3 amino acids: CASSLDRGPGSEQFF. CDR3 DNA: TGCGCCAGCAGCTTGGACAGGGGGCCTGGTAGTGAGCAGTTCTTC.

The chain is built from TRBV30 and TRBJ2-1, with a tentative D call TRBD2 (5 bases). V lost 2 bases to trimming and J lost 4 bases, with 6 bases between them. CDR3 length: 12 amino acids. The germline CDR1 and CDR2 sequences are GTSNPN and SVGIG (reference sequence). CDR3 amino acids: CAWSSGYNEQFF. The CDR3 bases are TGTGCCTGGAGTTCGGGGTACAATGAGCAGTTCTTC. Supplemented by reference TRBV30 and TRBJ2-1, the full variable domain reads SQTIHQWPATLVQPVGSPLSLECTVEGTSNPNLYWYRQAAGRGLQLLFYSVGIGQISSEVPQNLSASRPQDRQFILSSKKLLLSDSGFYLCAWSSGYNEQFFGPGTRLTVL.